The sequence of this T cell receptor (beta chain) was determined in a study of blood T cell repertoires in COVID-19. This clone appeared a few times. The table came from immunoSEQ multiplex PCR; TCRdb's copy has only in-frame clones and leaves some out. The table has some 270,000 clones, 84% seen once. The CDR3 has 18 residues. The junction had 9 bases not matched to a gene; V was cut back by 1 base and J by 7 bases. CDR1 and CDR2 from the germline V gene are LGHDT and YNNKEL (reference sequence). The clonotype originates from a man aged 45-65 years who had recovered from COVID-19. The sequencing sample was made of PBMCs or T cells enriched from blood (not recorded which). The gene calls are TRBV3-1 (or the pseudogene TRBV3-2) and TRBJ2-2; 13 bases are shared with TRBD2. CDR3 DNA: TGTGCCAGCAGCCAAGGGGGACTAGCGGGGCCCGCGGGCGGGGAGCTGTTTTTT. Its translation: CASSQGGLAGPAGGELFF.